The T cell receptor (beta chain) described here comes from a study of human T cells and chemical hapten exposure. Overall study results and limits: Among TCRs, those above 1 in 1000 frequency were unaffected by DPC sensitization. Significantly greater numbers of large CDR3 similarity clusters came from expanded TCRs than from controls.

The time point: patch test 1, 2 weeks after DPC sensitization. The treatment is: therapeutic diphenylcyclopropenone sensitization with weekly scalp DPC. Blood draws preceded each patch test application. Non-pregnant alopecia patients aged 18 to 70, suitable for DPC therapy. A note on this clonotype: The antigen is undetermined.

TCRdb fed the RACE reads into MiXCR, producing one record per CDR3 protein. Among 65,000 to 85,000 distinct CDR3 sequences listed, 10% were seen once. In germline, CDR1 is SGHVS, CDR2 FQNEAQ. The CDR3 extends over 15 amino acids. The V gene lost 6 bases and the J gene lost 2 bases, with 13 bases spanning the gap. This chain uses TRBV7-8 with TRBJ2-2, with D hard to call. The sequence came from a woman in her forties or fifties with alopecia areata. Some clones in this sample may be carry-over from other donors' samples. The sample in question was whole blood, obtained in connection with sensitization to the hapten diphenylcyclopropenone (DPC). CDR3 sequence (DNA): TGTGCCAGCAGTATAGTGGATTTTAACACCGGGGAGCTGTTTTTT. Residues: CASSIVDFNTGELFF.